This is a list of T cell receptor beta chains from one sample in a study of T cells in tuberculosis. This table comes from immunoSEQ multiplex PCR, and its TCRdb copy is limited to in-frame clones, with some not included. The sample holds about 10,000 clones; 94% are singletons and the top ten take 10% to 15%. Sequencing used PBMCs. Source of these receptors: an adult with tuberculosis. CDR3s include the opening cysteine and the closing phenylalanine or tryptophan. D genes are given only for firm matches. Size tells how often a clone was seen (once, few, many) or the class of an expanded clone, and some rows leave it out.

v_gene: TRBV9; d_gene: TRBD1; abundance: NA; j_gene: TRBJ1-6; CDR3aa: CASSPTPTGTYSPLHF; CDR3nt: TGTGCCAGCAGCCCGACCCCGACAGGGACTTATTCACCCCTCCACTTT
v_gene: TRBV6-5; d_gene: NA; abundance: once; j_gene: TRBJ1-3; CDR3aa: CASKVEVSGNTIYF; CDR3nt: TGTGCCAGCAAAGTTGAGGTCTCTGGAAACACCATATATTTT
v_gene: TRBV6-6; d_gene: NA; abundance: NA; j_gene: TRBJ2-3; CDR3aa: CAIFPGPSTDTQYF; CDR3nt: TGTGCCATTTTCCCAGGGCCTAGCACAGATACGCAGTATTTT
v_gene: TRBV7-2; d_gene: NA; abundance: NA; j_gene: TRBJ2-7; CDR3aa: CASSLRGGNSYEQYF; CDR3nt: TGTGCCAGCAGCCTGAGAGGAGGGAACTCCTACGAGCAGTACTTC
v_gene: TRBV30; d_gene: NA; abundance: few; j_gene: TRBJ2-7; CDR3aa: CAWTQGYEQYF; CDR3nt: TGTGCCTGGACCCAGGGCTACGAGCAGTACTTC
v_gene: TRBV18; d_gene: NA; abundance: NA; j_gene: TRBJ2-5; CDR3aa: CASSPQGGADPETQYF; CDR3nt: TGTGCCAGCTCACCTCAGGGAGGTGCGGACCCGGAGACCCAGTACTTC
v_gene: TRBV5-1; d_gene: TRBD1; abundance: NA; j_gene: TRBJ1-1; CDR3aa: CASSLVGQGAPEAFF; CDR3nt: TGCGCCAGCAGCTTGGTGGGACAGGGGGCCCCTGAAGCTTTCTTT
v_gene: TRBV6-1; d_gene: NA; abundance: NA; j_gene: TRBJ2-5; CDR3aa: CASSWGQEETQYF; CDR3nt: TGTGCCAGCAGTTGGGGGCAGGAAGAGACCCAGTACTTC
v_gene: TRBV27; d_gene: TRBD1; abundance: NA; j_gene: TRBJ1-2; CDR3aa: CASSSGRGLGYTF; CDR3nt: TGTGCCAGCAGTTCCGGAAGGGGGCTTGGCTACACCTTC
v_gene: TRBV5-1; d_gene: TRBD2; abundance: once; j_gene: TRBJ2-2; CDR3aa: CASSLAGTSALIKAGELFF; CDR3nt: TGCGCCAGCAGCTTGGCCGGGACTAGCGCACTCATTAAAGCCGGGGAGCTGTTTTTT
v_gene: TRBV19; d_gene: NA; abundance: NA; j_gene: TRBJ2-1; CDR3aa: CASSRFPRDEQFF; CDR3nt: TGTGCCAGTAGTAGATTTCCGAGGGATGAGCAGTTCTTC
v_gene: TRBV30; d_gene: TRBD1; abundance: NA; j_gene: TRBJ2-1; CDR3aa: CAWAVQGAVEQFF; CDR3nt: TGTGCCTGGGCCGTACAGGGGGCCGTTGAGCAGTTCTTC
v_gene: TRBV6-1; d_gene: NA; abundance: NA; j_gene: TRBJ2-7; CDR3aa: CASNVEEGSYEQYF; CDR3nt: TGTGCCAGCAACGTTGAGGAAGGCTCCTACGAGCAGTACTTC
v_gene: TRBV7-2; d_gene: TRBD2; abundance: NA; j_gene: TRBJ2-1; CDR3aa: CASSPVTSGGEQFF; CDR3nt: TGTGCCAGCAGCCCCGTGACTAGCGGGGGAGAGCAGTTCTTC
v_gene: TRBV5-1; d_gene: NA; abundance: NA; j_gene: TRBJ2-5; CDR3aa: CASKLADQETQYF; CDR3nt: TGCGCCAGCAAATTAGCGGACCAAGAGACCCAGTACTTC
v_gene: TRBV13; d_gene: NA; abundance: NA; j_gene: TRBJ2-5; CDR3aa: CASSPWAGRTQYF; CDR3nt: TGTGCCAGCAGCCCCTGGGCAGGGCGGACCCAGTACTTC
v_gene: TRBV7-9; d_gene: TRBD2; abundance: NA; j_gene: TRBJ2-2; CDR3aa: CASSFLAVNTGELFF; CDR3nt: TGTGCCAGCAGCTTTCTAGCGGTTAACACCGGGGAGCTGTTTTTT